Following are 25 T cell receptor beta chains from one sample sequenced in a study of graft-versus-host responses after intestinal transplantation. Using immunoSEQ multiplex PCR, the repertoire was profiled, and TCRdb retains in-frame clones only, with some absent. The repertoire has around 130,000 clones, over 85% of them found once; the top ten carry roughly 0.15%. What these receptors recognize is not known. The specimen comprised unstimulated CD4+ T cells sorted from spleen or lymph node cells, sampled before intestinal transplant. The source is a human donor who received an intestinal transplant.

The chain uses TRBV5-4 and TRBJ2-7; possibly TRBD2 for D (5 bases). Trimming stripped 3 bases from V and 0 bases from J, with 7 bases between. The CDR3 is made up of 13 amino acids. Germline CDR1 SGHNT, CDR2 YYREEE (reference sequence). CDR3 nucleotide sequence: TGTGCCAGCAGCTCAACTAGCTCCTACGAGCAGTACTTC. Residues: CASSSTSSYEQYF.

The V gene is TRBV2, the J gene TRBJ2-7, with 7 nucleotides matching TRBD1. This CDR3 is 13 amino acids long. Germline V gene lookup returns CDR1 SNHLY and CDR2 FYNNEI. The junction had 5 bases not matched to a gene; V was cut back by 7 bases and J by 2 bases. CDR3 DNA: TGTGCCAGCAACCGGCAGGGGGCCTACGAGCAGTACTTC. Translation gives CASNRQGAYEQYF. Full variable domain (rest looked up from reference TRBV2 and TRBJ2-7): EPEVTQTPSHQVTQMGQEVILRCVPISNHLYFYWYRQILGQKVEFLVSFYNNEISEKSEIFDDQFSVERPDGSNFTLKIRSTKLEDSAMYFCASNRQGAYEQYFGPGTRLTVT.

The chain uses TRBV11-2 and TRBJ2-2; tentative D call: TRBD1 (6 bases). This CDR3 is built from 15 residues. CDR1 and CDR2 (germline): SGHAT, FQNNGV. With 3 bases removed from V and 6 bases from J, the gap between germline ends came to 14 bases. In DNA form, the CDR3 reads TGTGCCAGCAGCTTTTCAGGGGTTTTTCCCGGGGAGCTGTTTTTT. Protein sequence: CASSFSGVFPGELFF.

This sequence joins TRBV4-1 and TRBJ2-5; 7 bases line up with TRBD2. The germline V gene encodes CDR1 MGHRA and CDR2 YSYEKL. Trimming at V came to 1 base and at J to 7 bases, leaving 3 bases not matched to a gene. This CDR3 has 13 amino acids. The CDR3 sequence: CASSQAGRGTQYF. Written as DNA, the CDR3 is TGCGCCAGCAGCCAAGCAGGGAGGGGGACCCAGTACTTC.

The V and J genes are TRBV29-1 and TRBJ1-2; D might be TRBD1 (5 bases). This CDR3 has 13 residues. The ends were cut back, 2 bases at V and 6 bases at J, with 13 bases in the middle. Germline V lookup: CDR1 SQVTM, CDR2 ANQGSEA. The CDR3 loop is CSVERSSGNGYTF. The CDR3 DNA sequence: TGCAGCGTTGAAAGGTCCTCAGGGAATGGCTACACCTTC.

The CDR3 region has the DNA TGTGCCAGCAGCGTAGACGGGGCACGCAATCAGCCCCAGCATTTT. Amino acid sequence: CASSVDGARNQPQHF. V is TRBV9 and J is TRBJ1-5; perhaps TRBD1 as D (5 bases). Germline values: CDR1 SGDLS, CDR2 YYNGEE. This CDR3 has 15 amino acids. The V gene lost 0 bases and the J gene lost 2 bases, with 9 bases spanning the gap.

The chain links TRBV6-5 to TRBJ1-1, with TRBD1 matching 10 bases. After removal of 5 bases from V and 8 bases from J, the junction contained 2 bases not matched to a gene. The CDR3 contains 12 residues. Germline V CDR1 and CDR2: MNHEY, SVGAGI. The CDR3: CASSQGQGEAFF. As DNA, the CDR3 is TGTGCCAGCAGTCAGGGACAGGGGGAAGCTTTCTTT.

This chain connects TRBV2 to TRBJ1-2; a possible D gene is TRBD1 (6 bases). This CDR3 region has 13 residues. Per germline, CDR1 SNHLY and CDR2 FYNNEI. The germline V and J ends were trimmed by 2 bases and 4 bases, with 8 bases remaining between them. The CDR3 loop is CASSERGGYGYTF. CDR3 nucleotide sequence: TGTGCCAGCAGTGAAAGGGGGGGCTATGGCTACACCTTC.

This chain uses TRBV6-5 with TRBJ2-3; TRBD1 agrees at 8 bases. The V gene's germline CDR1 is MNHEY and CDR2 SVGAGI. With 6 bases clipped from V and 5 bases from J, the junction kept 7 bases outside the gene matches. This CDR3 has 14 amino acids. The CDR3 protein is CASSQQGGLDTQYF. The CDR3 bases are TGTGCCAGCAGCCAACAGGGGGGATTAGATACGCAGTATTTT.

The chain employs TRBV6-5 and TRBJ1-1; 7 positions agree with TRBD1. V gave up 5 bases and J gave up 10 bases; unmatched junction bases: 10. The CDR3 consists of 13 residues. Germline CDR1 and CDR2: MNHEY and SVGAGI. CDR3 nucleotide sequence: TGTGCCAGCAGTGCCCAAGGGGGCCGTCGAGCTTTCTTT. Protein product: CASSAQGGRRAFF.

The CDR3 DNA reads as TGTGCCAGCAGGGACTCTGGGGCCAACGTCCTGACTTTC. It yields the protein CASRDSGANVLTF. The chain combines TRBV6-1 with TRBJ2-6; no clear D gene. This CDR3 has 13 amino acids. Germline-derived CDR1 and CDR2 are MNHNS and SASEGT. Trimming took off 6 bases at V and 0 bases at J, with 3 bases between the two ends.

This chain joins TRBV15 and TRBJ2-1; 8 bases map to TRBD1. The V segment lost 0 bases and the J segment 5 bases; nucleotides outside the gene matches: 12. The CDR3 spans 18 residues. The germline gives CDR1 LNHNV, CDR2 YYDKDF (reference sequence). The DNA of the CDR3 is TGTGCCACCAGCAGAGATCGTAGGCCGACAGGGGCGGACAATGAGCAGTTCTTC. This sequence encodes CATSRDRRPTGADNEQFF.

This clone was observed once. This sequence joins TRBV5-6 and TRBJ2-7; 8 nucleotides line up with TRBD2. The CDR3 spans 16 residues. Germline V gene sequence: CDR1 SGHDT, CDR2 YYEEEE. V was clipped by 0 bases and J by 2 bases; unmatched bases: 7. CDR3 sequence (DNA): TGTGCCAGCAGCTTGGGCCCAGCGGGGGCGACCTACGAGCAGTACTTC. Translation: CASSLGPAGATYEQYF.

This clone appeared once. The chain combines TRBV15 with TRBJ1-2; the D gene is possibly TRBD1 (5 bases). Germline loops: CDR1 LNHNV, CDR2 YYDKDF (reference sequence). Between the trimmed V and J ends, which lost 1 base and 3 bases, there was a span of 9 bases. This CDR3 comprises 14 residues. The CDR3 bases are TGTGCCACCAGCAGAGGGAGGGGAGACTATGGCTACACCTTC. Translating it yields CATSRGRGDYGYTF.

V is TRBV6-5 and J is TRBJ2-3, with TRBD1 as a possible D gene (5 bases). Germline CDR1 is MNHEY and CDR2 is SVGAGI. The V end was cut by 6 bases, the J end by 1 base, with 8 bases between. The CDR3 is 13 amino acids. The CDR3 sequence: CASRLTGTDTQYF. The CDR3 bases are TGTGCCAGCAGACTGACAGGCACAGATACGCAGTATTTT.

CDR3 bases: TGTGCCAGCAGTTCGATGAATCAGCCCCAGCATTTT. Its translation: CASSSMNQPQHF. This chain joins TRBV27 and TRBJ1-5; D remains unclear. In germline, CDR1 is MNHEY, CDR2 SMNVEV (reference sequence). V gave up 4 bases and J gave up 4 bases, with 5 bases separating them. The CDR3 is 12 amino acids.

The chain links TRBV23-1 to TRBJ2-1; 10 bases align to TRBD2. TRBV23-1 is treated as an ORF (open reading frame) with a function not yet certain. V lost 9 bases, J lost 5 bases, and 10 bases stayed unmatched. There are 15 residues in the CDR3. The CDR3 DNA reads as TGCGCCAGTCCGCCCCAGCGGGGGGGGAACAATGAGCAGTTCTTC. This codes for CASPPQRGGNNEQFF.

This chain uses TRBV18 with TRBJ2-6; no definite D call. Germline CDR1 reads KGHSH; CDR2 reads LQKENI. The germline V and J ends were trimmed by 4 bases and 1 base, with 8 bases remaining between them. The CDR3 consists of 15 residues. The CDR3 spells CASSRSGSGANVLTF. In nucleotides, the CDR3 is TGTGCCAGCTCACGCTCCGGATCTGGGGCCAACGTCCTGACTTTC.

The chain links TRBV29-1 to TRBJ1-2, with a possible D match to TRBD1 (5 bases). Trimming took off 6 bases at V and 8 bases at J, with 13 bases between the two ends. The CDR3 covers 11 residues. The germline V gene encodes CDR1 SQVTM and CDR2 ANQGSEA. Written as DNA, the CDR3 is TGCAGCGTAGGGGAATTCGGCGGCTACACCTTC. As protein: CSVGEFGGYTF.

The chain is built from TRBV5-5 and TRBJ1-5; TRBD1 matches 8 bases. The CDR3 contains 15 residues. The germline CDR1 and CDR2 sequences are SGHKS and YYEKEE (reference sequence). V trimming: 0 bases; J trimming: 2 bases; junction bases outside the gene matches: 1. This CDR3 is CASSLADRGNQPQHF. CDR3 nucleotides: TGTGCCAGCAGCTTGGCGGACAGGGGCAATCAGCCCCAGCATTTT.

This rearrangement joins TRBV5-1 to TRBJ2-7; D gene uncertain. With 4 bases removed from V and 3 bases from J, the gap between germline ends came to 20 bases. This CDR3 is built from 16 residues. CDR1 and CDR2 from the germline V gene are SGHRS and YFSETQ. The CDR3 loop is CASSIGVKRFSYEQYF. CDR3 coding DNA: TGCGCCAGCAGCATAGGTGTAAAGCGTTTTAGCTACGAGCAGTACTTC.

This clone has just a few counts. The rearrangement uses TRBV6-5 and TRBJ1-3; possibly TRBD1 for D (6 bases). The CDR3 has 16 amino acids. Trimming shortened V by 0 bases and J by 4 bases, and 13 bases separated the two germline ends. Germline values: CDR1 MNHEY, CDR2 SVGAGI. CDR3 bases: TGTGCCAGCAGTTACTCGGCAGGGGCCACGGGAAACACCATATATTTT. The encoded protein is CASSYSAGATGNTIYF.

V gene TRBV5-1 combines with J gene TRBJ1-3; D call uncertain. Trimming pared 0 bases from V and 0 bases from J, leaving 10 bases between. Germline V gene data show CDR1 as SGHRS and CDR2 as YFSETQ. The CDR3 covers 16 residues. In DNA, the CDR3 is TGCGCCAGCAGCTTGGCCTCGGCGTCCTCTGGAAACACCATATATTTT. Protein sequence: CASSLASASSGNTIYF. Combining the CDR3 with reference TRBV5-1 and TRBJ1-3 gives the whole variable domain KAGVTQTPRYLIKTRGQQVTLSCSPISGHRSVSWYQQTPGQGLQFLFEYFSETQRNKGNFPGRFSGRQFSNSRSEMNVSTLELGDSALYLCASSLASASSGNTIYFGEGSWLTVV.

This chain connects TRBV4-1 to TRBJ2-3; D possibly matches TRBD1 or TRBD2 (6 bases each). The CDR3 runs 17 residues. V was cut by 0 bases and J by 1 base, with 14 bases left in between. Germline CDR1 is MGHRA and CDR2 is YSYEKL. The CDR3 region is CASSQDSGGPRTDTQYF. The CDR3 nucleotides read TGCGCCAGCAGCCAAGATAGTGGGGGGCCCCGCACAGATACGCAGTATTTT.

The rearrangement links TRBV7-8 to TRBJ1-5; TRBD1 aligns across 8 bases. This CDR3 contains 17 residues. V lost 6 bases and J lost 0; bases outside the gene matches: 10. Germline loops: CDR1 SGHVS, CDR2 FQNEAQ. This CDR3 is CASSPQRQGPSNQPQHF. The CDR3 region has the DNA TGTGCCAGCAGTCCACAACGACAGGGGCCTAGCAATCAGCCCCAGCATTTT.